The 13 T cell receptor beta chains below were found in one sample sequenced in a study of graft-versus-host responses after intestinal transplantation. Using immunoSEQ multiplex PCR, the repertoire was profiled, and TCRdb retains in-frame clones only, with some absent. The sample lists some 10,000 clones, under 35% occurring once. Plating combined approximately 200,000 CFSE-labeled responder cells with approximately 200,000 irradiated, violet-dye-labeled stimulator cells. Material: alloreactive CD8+ T cells from a mixed lymphocyte reaction culture, obtained before intestinal transplant. Subset noted: CFSE-low proliferating T cells sorted from roughly six-day pre-transplant mixed lymphocyte reaction (GvH or HvG direction). Receptors were obtained from a human patient who received an intestinal transplant.

The gene calls are TRBV15 and TRBJ2-2; D is ambiguous. This CDR3 spans 16 amino acids. The V gene lost 6 bases and the J gene lost 5 bases, with 19 bases spanning the gap. Germline CDR1 is LNHNV and CDR2 is YYDKDF (reference sequence). The CDR3 DNA reads TGTGCCACCAGGGAAACAGCCGGTAAAGAGACCGGGGAGCTGTTTTTT. Translation gives CATRETAGKETGELFF.

This clone has a handful of counts. The J gene is TRBJ2-7, the V gene TRBV15, with D perhaps matching TRBD2 (5 bases). Trimming removed 6 bases at V and 4 bases at J, with 16 bases between. CDR1 is LNHNV and CDR2 is YYDKDF in the germline V gene (reference sequence). The CDR3 runs 14 residues. CDR3: CATRDVGLSYEQYF. The CDR3 nucleotides read TGTGCCACCAGGGACGTAGGACTTTCGTACGAGCAGTACTTC.

This clone is medium-sized in the sample. The V gene is TRBV4-1, the J gene TRBJ1-6; D is undetermined. The CDR3 is made up of 11 amino acids. V lost 0 bases and J lost 17, with 8 bases in between. CDR1 and CDR2 (germline): MGHRA, YSYEKL. Here the CDR3 DNA reads TGCGCCAGCAGCCAAGACACGGCGGTCCACTTT. Translated, it gives CASSQDTAVHF.

This clone came up a few times. The chain employs TRBV29-1 and TRBJ2-5; D possibly corresponds to TRBD2 (6 bases). CDR1 is SQVTM and CDR2 is ANQGSEA in the germline V gene. V lost 1 base and J 7 bases, leaving 13 bases between the germline ends. CDR3 size: 13 residues. The CDR3 loop reads CSVEGAQGGTQYF. As DNA, the CDR3 is TGCAGCGTTGAAGGGGCGCAGGGAGGGACCCAGTACTTC.

The chain employs TRBV7-9 and TRBJ2-7, with D hard to call. V gave up 5 bases and J gave up 0 bases, with 5 bases separating them. There are 12 residues in the CDR3. CDR1 is SEHNR, CDR2 FQNEAQ, per germline (reference sequence). The CDR3 sequence is CASSQDSYEQYF. CDR3 nucleotides: TGTGCCAGCAGCCAGGACTCCTACGAGCAGTACTTC.

The CDR3 loop reads CASPDKYGYTF. The CDR3 region has the DNA TGTGCCAGCCCCGACAAATATGGCTACACCTTC. The chain uses TRBV2 and TRBJ1-2; D uncertain. CDR1 is SNHLY, CDR2 FYNNEI, per germline. V lost 8 bases and J 5 bases, leaving 9 bases between the germline ends. This CDR3 is 11 amino acids long.

The chain is built from TRBV23-1 and TRBJ2-6; D possibly corresponds to TRBD1 (5 bases). TRBV23-1 is given ORF status, its function remaining uncertain. The CDR3 runs to 17 residues. V dropped 8 bases and J dropped 0 bases, with 17 bases sitting between them. CDR3 in amino acids: CASGIGQGASGANVLTF. The CDR3 DNA reads TGCGCCAGCGGGATAGGACAAGGAGCCTCTGGGGCCAACGTCCTGACTTTC.

In this sample, this clone turned up a few times. The rearrangement joins TRBV13 to TRBJ2-1; 10 bases are a match to TRBD2. Germline V gives CDR1 PRHDT, CDR2 FYEKMQ (reference sequence). This CDR3 comprises 16 residues. V trimming: 0 bases; J trimming: 5 bases; junction bases outside the gene matches: 4. CDR3 sequence (DNA): TGTGCCAGCAGCTTAGGCCGTAGCGGGGGGAACAATGAGCAGTTCTTC. This gives the protein CASSLGRSGGNNEQFF.

The rearrangement links TRBV5-5 to TRBJ1-1; D ambiguous. The CDR3 has 12 residues. Per the germline V gene, CDR1 is SGHKS and CDR2 is YYEKEE (reference sequence). V was trimmed by 3 bases and J by 0 bases, leaving 3 bases between them. CDR3 sequence (DNA): TGTGCCAGCAGCTCCATGAACACTGAAGCTTTCTTT. This encodes CASSSMNTEAFF.

The chain uses TRBV6-7 and TRBJ1-5; 12 bases align to TRBD1. TRBV6-7 is an open reading frame, and its role is uncertain. The CDR3 loop spans 20 amino acids. The V gene end was trimmed by 2 bases and the J gene end by 0 bases; junction bases not matched to a gene: 11. The CDR3 protein is CASSYPTRDRGPYSNQPQHF. CDR3 coding DNA: TGTGCCAGCAGTTACCCCACTCGGGACAGGGGGCCCTATAGCAATCAGCCCCAGCATTTT.

The chain links TRBV29-1 to TRBJ2-1; weak D call: TRBD2 (7 bases). Germline V gene lookup returns CDR1 SQVTM and CDR2 ANQGSEA. The CDR3 is 13 amino acids. Trimming pared 3 bases from V and 8 bases from J, leaving 14 bases between. This CDR3 reads CSVDRGAFDEQFF. The CDR3 DNA reads as TGCAGCGTTGACCGGGGGGCCTTCGATGAGCAGTTCTTC.

This clone was counted only a few times. The V call is TRBV9, the J call TRBJ1-5; TRBD1 aligns across 7 bases. With V trimmed by 5 bases and J by 4 bases, 3 bases remained unmatched. The CDR3 contains 13 residues. The V gene's germline CDR1 is SGDLS and CDR2 YYNGEE. CDR3: CASSGTANQPQHF. CDR3 bases: TGTGCCAGCAGTGGGACAGCTAATCAGCCCCAGCATTTT.

The V gene is TRBV5-6, the J gene TRBJ1-1; possible D gene TRBD1, 5 bases. The germline CDR1 and CDR2 sequences are SGHDT and YYEEEE. Trimming left V 4 bases short and J 8 bases short, with 12 bases between. This CDR3 has 12 amino acids. Here the CDR3 reads CASSPTGSEAFF. DNA of the CDR3: TGTGCCAGCAGCCCCACAGGATCCGAAGCTTTCTTT. The full variable domain, with the rest looked up from reference TRBV5-6 and TRBJ1-1, is DAGVTQSPTHLIKTRGQQVTLRCSPKSGHDTVSWYQQALGQGPQFIFQYYEEEERQRGNFPDRFSGHQFPNYSSELNVNALLLGDSALYLCASSPTGSEAFFGQGTRLTVV.